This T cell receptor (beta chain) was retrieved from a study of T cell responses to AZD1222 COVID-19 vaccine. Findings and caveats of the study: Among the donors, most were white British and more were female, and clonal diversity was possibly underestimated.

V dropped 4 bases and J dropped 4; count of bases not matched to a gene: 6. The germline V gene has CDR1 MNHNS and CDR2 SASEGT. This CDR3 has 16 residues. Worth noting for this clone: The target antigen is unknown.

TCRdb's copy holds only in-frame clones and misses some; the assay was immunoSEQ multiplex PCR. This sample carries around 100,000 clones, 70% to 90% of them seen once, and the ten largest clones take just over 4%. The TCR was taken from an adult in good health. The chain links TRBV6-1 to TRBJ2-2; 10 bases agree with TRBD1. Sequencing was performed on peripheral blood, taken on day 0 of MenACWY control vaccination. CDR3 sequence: CASSVGTGESTGELFF. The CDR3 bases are TGTGCCAGCAGTGTGGGGACAGGGGAAAGCACCGGGGAGCTGTTTTTT.